This entry concerns a single T cell receptor (beta chain). Its antigen remains unidentified. Base qualities were left out, and no much larger clone turns up one base away. At the junction V is shortened by 0 bases and J by 2 bases; bases outside the gene matches: 3. Including the terminal cysteine and phenylalanine, the CDR3 comprises 16 residues. Only the CDR3 region is kept as DNA, spanning 48 bases read in frame from base 1. From the germline V gene, CDR1 is LGHNA and CDR2 is YSLEER. The protocol used for the library was the immunoSEQ multiplex PCR assay. TCRdb provides this immuneACCESS table in a form limited to in-frame rearrangements. Some clones are lacking; in checked studies, under half of them reflect an unresolved V gene, and why the rest are absent is not known. The sample table records hundreds of thousands of clones; 80% to 90% of these occur just once. 0.0094% of the sample is in the top ten clones.

This entry belongs to a study of shared T cell receptors in the human thymus (dated by TCRdb to the early 2020s). About the study as a whole: The study examined how self-reactive, shared T-cell receptor alpha chains are generated in the human thymus.

The sample was also reused in another study, on human thymus T cells. According to the second study: In Finland, the donors were immunologically healthy infants who were having open corrective cardiac surgery for congenital heart defects. Thymus tissue was obtained as surgical resects removed during corrective cardiac surgery. V and J gene segment usage appeared biased in both thymic and peripheral blood repertoires. According to the related research, thymic TCR repertoires were highly overlapping among unrelated individuals. TCR alpha and beta repertoires from about eight infant thymus samples and four related peripheral blood samples were characterized in the study. The cohort included over five male and a couple of female infants, with donor ages spanning 7 to 244 days. Thymocytes were mechanically released from the tissue and were stored as pellets of roughly 10-32 million cells at -70 degrees C. A QIAsymphony instrument was used to extract genomic DNA from the frozen cell pellets. Using the immunoSEQ multiplex PCR assay, the TCRB and TCRAD loci were amplified from a standardized quantity of quality-controlled genomic DNA. The amplicons covered the V(D)J region and were long enough to include the CDR3 and to identify the V and J genes. The commercial immunoSEQ service was used to sequence amplicons on an Illumina platform. Primer bias and sequencing errors were corrected as previously described, and TCRAD and TCRB definitions were based on the IMGT database. immunoSEQ Analyzer 3.0 and VDJTools were used for repertoire analysis, which covered basic statistics, V/J segment usage, diversity estimates, rarefaction and pairwise overlap. Diversity was estimated with Chao1, ChaoE, Efron-Thisted, Shannon and inverse Simpson indices, and also on datasets down-sampled to the smallest sample. For repertoire overlap, CDR3 nucleotide sequence, V gene and J gene had to match strictly, and clustering was done by Jaccard-based multidimensional scaling. Thymus samples yielded on average approximately 860,000 unique TCRB clonotypes, compared with roughly 80,000 from blood samples.

The chain employs TRBV4-3 and TRBJ2-1; 8 bases in the middle match TRBD1. The sample consisted of thymocytes. The sequence came from a boy younger than two with a congenital heart defect. Donor details come from another sample of the same person, matched by shared clones. Here the CDR3 is given as CASSQEVQGAYNEQFF. The bases are TGCGCCAGCAGCCAAGAAGTACAGGGGGCCTACAATGAGCAGTTCTTC.